This TCR beta chain was found in a study of CXCR3-negative and CXCR3-positive naive CD8 T cells. 5' RACE with UMI labels generated the TRB cDNA libraries. For each CDR3 protein, TCRdb gives one entry from its re-call of the 5' RACE reads, without DNA. The sample totals 90,000 to 95,000 distinct CDR3 sequences. The CDR3 is 13 amino acids. In germline, CDR1 is MDHEN, CDR2 SYDVKM. The material sequenced was naive CXCR3- CD8+ T cells from blood. Subset denoted: CD45RO-CCR7+CD27+CD95- naive CD8+ T cells lacking CXCR3 (TNR3-). The origin of this receptor is a human donor in good health. Some clones in this sample may be carry-over from other donors' samples. The chain recombines TRBV28 with TRBJ2-1. The CDR3 here is CASSFYSYNEQFF.